Sequencing of this T cell receptor beta chain was carried out in a study of blood T cell repertoires in COVID-19. About the research overall: PBMCs, B-cell-depleted T cells, or T cells provided the cDNA or gDNA that made up the material.

Recovered status in Cohort 3 required two negative PCRs, clearance, or symptom resolution. The assay was immunoSEQ multiplex PCR, and TCRdb's table has in-frame clones only and misses some. The sample includes hundreds of thousands of clones, around 91% of them seen just once. Germline V gene sequence: CDR1 SGHNT, CDR2 YYREEE (reference sequence). J gave up 6 bases and V 4 bases, and 16 bases lay outside the gene matches. There are 17 residues in the CDR3. This clonotype was sampled from a man aged 30 to 39 who had recovered from COVID-19. The V call is TRBV5-4, the J call TRBJ1-2; 9 bases are a match to TRBD1. Sequencing input: PBMCs or T cells enriched from blood (not recorded which). CDR3 sequence reads: CASSPSGTGSSGHGYTF. CDR3 nucleotide sequence: TGTGCCAGCAGCCCTTCCGGGACAGGGTCTTCTGGTCATGGCTACACCTTC.